Listed here is a single TCR beta chain. The data belong to a study of T cell changes during pregnancy in multiple sclerosis. Profiled with immunoSEQ multiplex PCR; TCRdb holds only in-frame clones, not every one. The sample holds about 41,000 clones, 80% to 90% seen once. J was trimmed by 3 bases and V by 6 bases; bases with no gene match: 9. Looked up from germline, CDR1 is LNHDA and CDR2 is SQIVND (reference sequence). The CDR3 contains 15 residues. The source is a female donor with multiple sclerosis, enrolled in a pregnancy study. V gene TRBV19 combines with J gene TRBJ2-3; TRBD1 matches 7 bases. The sequenced sample was CD4+ T cells from peripheral blood mononuclear cells, obtained in the first trimester of pregnancy. CDR3 sequence (DNA): TGTGCCAGTAGGCGGACAGGCGGGCTGACAGATACGCAGTATTTT. This sequence encodes CASRRTGGLTDTQYF. Together with reference TRBV19 and TRBJ2-3, the CDR3 gives the full variable domain: DGGITQSPKYLFRKEGQNVTLSCEQNLNHDAMYWYRQDPGQGLRLIYYSQIVNDFQKGDIAEGYSVSREKKESFPLTVTSAQKNPTAFYLCASRRTGGLTDTQYFGPGTRLTVL.